Listed below are T cell receptor beta chains from one sample, sequenced in a study of T cell responses to AZD1222 COVID-19 vaccine. Sequencing used immunoSEQ multiplex PCR; TCRdb keeps in-frame clones, though not all of them. The table includes about 110,000 clones, 88% detected once. Specimen: peripheral blood, collected on day 0 of MenACWY control vaccination. The receptors come from an adult in good health. The CDR3 runs from the conserved cysteine through the conserved F or W. The D gene is left open where the match is weak. Expanded clones get a size class; other rows say once, few or many, or leave the size out.

d_call,j_call,clone_size,v_call,cdr3_aa,cdr3_nt
NA,TRBJ1-2,NA,TRBV7-3,CASSPQGSGYGYTF,TGTGCCAGCAGCCCACAGGGATCAGGCTATGGCTACACCTTC
TRBD1,TRBJ2-3,NA,TRBV9,CASKTGQGSDTQYF,TGTGCCAGCAAAACGGGACAGGGCTCAGATACGCAGTATTTT
TRBD2,TRBJ2-2,NA,TRBV5-4,CASSRGLASNTGELFF,TGTGCCAGCAGCCGCGGACTAGCGAGTAACACCGGGGAGCTGTTTTTT
TRBD1,TRBJ1-1,NA,TRBV18,CASSPGIGQGANTEAFF,TGTGCCAGCTCACCAGGGATTGGTCAGGGGGCCAACACTGAAGCTTTCTTT
NA,TRBJ1-2,NA,TRBV28,CASSLSDYGYTF,TGTGCCAGCAGTTTATCGGACTATGGCTACACCTTC
TRBD1,TRBJ1-2,NA,TRBV30,CAWRPGQDDYGYTF,TGTGCCTGGAGACCGGGACAGGACGACTATGGCTACACCTTC
NA,TRBJ2-3,once,TRBV2,CAIETGYPSTDTQYF,TGTGCCATCGAAACAGGCTACCCAAGCACAGATACGCAGTATTTT
TRBD1,TRBJ2-7,NA,TRBV19,CASSIAGTGSYEQYF,TGTGCCAGTAGTATAGCGGGGACAGGTTCCTACGAGCAGTACTTC
TRBD2,TRBJ2-3,NA,TRBV5-1,CASRTSGGTDTQYF,TGCGCCAGCAGGACTAGCGGAGGCACAGATACGCAGTATTTT
NA,TRBJ1-2,NA,TRBV28,CASSFPTESLNYGYTF,TGTGCCAGCAGTTTCCCGACAGAGAGCCTTAACTATGGCTACACCTTC
NA,TRBJ1-2,NA,TRBV5-6,CASSVRGGLQGYGYTF,TGTGCCAGCAGCGTACGAGGCGGTCTACAAGGCTATGGCTACACCTTC
TRBD2,TRBJ2-3,once,TRBV5-1,CASKPSSGGAIDTQYF,TGCGCCAGCAAACCCAGTAGCGGGGGGGCCATAGATACGCAGTATTTT
NA,TRBJ2-2,NA,TRBV6-2/TRBV6-3,CASSSPGEGDSNTGELFF,TGTGCCAGCAGTTCCCCTGGAGAGGGGGACTCGAACACCGGGGAGCTGTTTTTT
NA,TRBJ1-6,NA,TRBV3-1/TRBV3-2,CASKGQGRNNSPLHF,TGTGCCAGCAAAGGCCAGGGGCGGAATAATTCACCCCTCCACTTT
TRBD1,TRBJ1-2,NA,TRBV28,CASSFLLGQGVGYTF,TGTGCCAGCAGTTTTCTTTTGGGACAGGGTGTTGGCTACACCTTC
NA,TRBJ1-3,many,TRBV7-9,CAVGGGSGNTIYF,TGTGCTGTAGGCGGAGGCTCTGGAAACACCATATATTTT
TRBD1,TRBJ2-3,NA,TRBV7-2,CASSPQTGGVVTDTQYF,TGTGCCAGCAGCCCGCAGACAGGGGGCGTTGTCACAGATACGCAGTATTTT
TRBD2,TRBJ2-7,NA,TRBV7-2,CASSLVALLAGESYEQYF,TGTGCCAGCAGCTTAGTTGCCTTACTAGCGGGGGAGTCCTACGAGCAGTACTTC
NA,TRBJ1-2,NA,TRBV3-1/TRBV3-2,CASSQQGIANYGYTF,TGTGCCAGCAGCCAACAGGGCATAGCTAACTATGGCTACACCTTC
NA,TRBJ1-4,NA,TRBV10-3,CAISPGAGGIGEKLFF,TGTGCCATCAGCCCTGGGGCAGGCGGAATTGGGGAAAAACTGTTTTTT
NA,TRBJ2-7,NA,TRBV28,CASSFVGVSYEQYF,TGTGCCAGCAGTTTCGTCGGGGTTTCCTACGAGCAGTACTTC
NA,TRBJ1-1,NA,TRBV5-4,CASSLSMTEAFF,TGTGCCAGCAGCTTGTCAATGACTGAAGCTTTCTTT
NA,TRBJ1-6,NA,TRBV11-1,CASSQGQVNSPLHF,TGTGCCAGCAGCCAAGGGCAGGTTAATTCACCCCTCCACTTT
NA,TRBJ2-5,NA,TRBV11-2,CASSLGWGETQYF,TGTGCCAGCAGCTTAGGTTGGGGAGAGACCCAGTACTTC
NA,TRBJ2-7,NA,TRBV7-2,CASSDHGGDPSYEQYF,TGTGCCAGCAGCGACCATGGCGGGGATCCCTCCTACGAGCAGTACTTC
NA,TRBJ2-1,NA,TRBV12-3/TRBV12-4,CASSGGNYNEQFF,TGTGCCAGCAGCGGGGGTAACTACAATGAGCAGTTCTTC
TRBD1,TRBJ1-1,NA,TRBV6-2/TRBV6-3,CASSNRGNTEAFF,TGTGCCAGCAGTAACAGGGGGAACACTGAAGCTTTCTTT
NA,TRBJ2-1,NA,TRBV30,CAWNHRRSSYNEQFF,TGTGCCTGGAACCACAGGAGGAGCTCCTACAATGAGCAGTTCTTC
NA,TRBJ2-7,NA,TRBV9,CASSVESGGTYEQYF,TGTGCCAGCAGCGTAGAATCAGGGGGGACCTACGAGCAGTACTTC
NA,TRBJ2-7,NA,TRBV2,CASKDQGGQGNEQYF,TGTGCCAGCAAGGACCAAGGGGGGCAAGGGAACGAGCAGTACTTC
NA,TRBJ1-2,NA,TRBV7-2,CASRLVWASNNGYTF,TGTGCCAGCAGGCTCGTTTGGGCGTCGAACAATGGCTACACCTTC
NA,TRBJ1-4,NA,TRBV7-2,CASSLPTLDEKLFF,TGTGCCAGCAGCCTACCTACCTTGGATGAAAAACTGTTTTTT
NA,TRBJ2-7,NA,TRBV28,CASSFGPYEQYF,TGTGCCAGCAGTTTTGGGCCATACGAGCAGTACTTC
NA,TRBJ2-1,NA,TRBV6-6,CASSFLVKGFGNEQFF,TGTGCCAGCAGTTTTCTTGTCAAGGGATTTGGCAATGAGCAGTTCTTC
TRBD1,TRBJ1-2,NA,TRBV5-1,CASSQLGQGYGYTF,TGCGCCAGCAGCCAACTGGGACAGGGCTATGGCTACACCTTC
NA,TRBJ1-1,NA,TRBV18,CASSPLGPGLNTEAFF,TGTGCCAGCTCACCACTGGGGCCGGGCTTGAACACTGAAGCTTTCTTT
TRBD2,TRBJ2-1,NA,TRBV19,CASSLGLAAYNEQFF,TGTGCCAGTAGTCTAGGACTAGCGGCCTACAATGAGCAGTTCTTC
NA,TRBJ1-3,NA,TRBV7-9,CASNLRGISGNTIYF,TGTGCCAGCAACCTTAGGGGCATCTCTGGAAACACCATATATTTT
NA,TRBJ1-6,NA,TRBV3-1/TRBV3-2,CASSQTADHNSPLHF,TGTGCCAGCAGCCAAACAGCCGATCATAATTCACCCCTCCACTTT